These 21 T cell receptor beta chains originate from one sample sequenced in a study of blood T cell repertoires in COVID-19. Method: immunoSEQ multiplex PCR; TCRdb's copy keeps in-frame clones and lacks some. The sample has about 200,000 clones; 80% are singletons. Sequencing was performed on peripheral blood. These receptors originate from a woman in her 70s with acute or convalescent COVID-19.

The rearrangement links TRBV7-9 to TRBJ1-4, with D possibly TRBD1 on 6 matching bases. This CDR3 has 15 residues. V was clipped by 0 bases and J by 8 bases, with 13 bases between them. Germline CDR1 reads SEHNR; CDR2 reads FQNEAQ (reference sequence). CDR3 sequence reads: CASSLAAGAGEKLFF. The CDR3 nucleotides read TGTGCCAGCAGCTTAGCGGCAGGGGCAGGAGAAAAACTGTTTTTT.

The genes are TRBV5-1 and TRBJ2-1; tentative D call: TRBD2 (6 bases). Germline values: CDR1 SGHRS, CDR2 YFSETQ. V lost 1 base and J lost 9, with 14 bases in between. The CDR3 totals 14 residues. This chain's CDR3 is CASSLSLSGTEQFF. For the CDR3, the DNA is TGCGCCAGCAGCTTGAGTCTTAGCGGAACTGAGCAGTTCTTC.

The V and J genes are TRBV15 and TRBJ1-2; no definite D call. The germline gives CDR1 LNHNV, CDR2 YYDKDF (reference sequence). The CDR3 is made up of 13 amino acids. V lost 1 base to trimming and J lost 2 bases, with 5 bases between them. CDR3: CATSRARNYGYTF. In DNA form, the CDR3 reads TGTGCCACCAGCAGAGCGAGGAACTATGGCTACACCTTC. The whole variable domain, filled in from reference TRBV15 and TRBJ1-2, reads DAMVIQNPRYQVTQFGKPVTLSCSQTLNHNVMYWYQQKSSQAPKLLFHYYDKDFNNEADTPDNFQSRRPNTSFCFLDIRSPGLGDTAMYLCATSRARNYGYTFGSGTRLTVV.

The chain combines TRBV12-3 or TRBV12-4 with TRBJ1-1; D remains unclear. CDR3 length: 12 amino acids. Deletions cut 5 bases from V and 3 bases from J, with 7 bases between. CDR3 DNA sequence: TGTGCCAGCAGTCGCCGGGACACTGAAGCTTTCTTT. This gives the protein CASSRRDTEAFF.

V is TRBV18 and J is TRBJ2-5, with 14 bases aligning to TRBD2. CDR1 is KGHSH and CDR2 is LQKENI in the germline V gene. After removal of 1 base from V and 5 bases from J, the junction contained 6 bases not matched to a gene. The CDR3 length is 17 residues. This CDR3 is CASSPQGLAGVGETQYF. The CDR3 nucleotides read TGTGCCAGCTCACCACAGGGACTAGCGGGAGTCGGGGAGACCCAGTACTTC.

This clone has only one observation. This chain links TRBV5-1 with TRBJ2-3, with TRBD2 matching over 8 bases. The V gene end was trimmed by 2 bases and the J gene end by 3 bases; junction bases not matched to a gene: 2. CDR3 length: 14 amino acids. Germline CDR1 is SGHRS and CDR2 is YFSETQ. CDR3 sequence reads: CASSFRLATDTQYF. CDR3 DNA sequence: TGCGCCAGCAGCTTTCGACTAGCGACAGATACGCAGTATTTT.

The chain joins TRBV3-1 (or the pseudogene TRBV3-2) to TRBJ2-7, with a weak D call TRBD2 (6 bases). CDR1 and CDR2 from the germline V gene are LGHDT and YNNKEL (reference sequence). The CDR3 covers 12 residues. V dropped 3 bases and J dropped 4 bases, with 7 bases sitting between them. The CDR3: CASSHRGYEQYF. The CDR3 nucleotides read TGTGCCAGCAGCCACCGGGGGTACGAGCAGTACTTC.

This chain's CDR3 is CATRTGTGGPNTGELFF. In DNA form, the CDR3 reads TGTGCCACCAGAACTGGGACAGGGGGCCCGAACACCGGGGAGCTGTTTTTT. The rearrangement joins TRBV15 to TRBJ2-2; 12 bases are shared with TRBD1. This CDR3 spans 17 amino acids. J gave up 0 bases and V 6 bases, and 5 bases lay outside the gene matches. Per the germline V gene, CDR1 is LNHNV and CDR2 is YYDKDF (reference sequence).

The genes are TRBV24-1 and TRBJ2-2, with 7 bases aligning to TRBD2. The V and J ends lost 7 bases and 5 bases, in that order; junction bases with no gene match: 9. Germline lookup yields CDR1 KGHDR and CDR2 SFDVKD. The CDR3 extends over 15 amino acids. The chain's CDR3 is CATREGRVETGELFF. DNA for the CDR3: TGTGCCACCAGGGAGGGGAGGGTCGAAACCGGGGAGCTGTTTTTT.

This clone was seen only a few times. This chain uses TRBV19 with TRBJ1-5, with 7 nucleotides matching TRBD1. The CDR3 runs to 13 residues. The trim removed 5 bases at V and 7 bases at J, leaving 5 bases unmatched. CDR1 is LNHDA and CDR2 is SQIVND in the germline V gene (reference sequence). The CDR3 protein is CASSPNRGQPQHF. DNA for the CDR3: TGTGCCAGTAGTCCCAACAGGGGACAGCCCCAGCATTTT.

The J gene is TRBJ2-1, the V gene TRBV19, with a tentative D call TRBD2 (6 bases). Germline V gives CDR1 LNHDA, CDR2 SQIVND (reference sequence). Trimming removed 6 bases at V and 3 bases at J, with 15 bases between. This CDR3 has 15 amino acids. CDR3 bases: TGTGCCAGTAGGGAGGTTGGACTATTCTACAATGAGCAGTTCTTC. Its protein product is CASREVGLFYNEQFF.

The chain is built from TRBV5-1 and TRBJ1-1, with D perhaps matching TRBD1 (5 bases). From germline, CDR1 is SGHRS and CDR2 YFSETQ. This CDR3 region has 14 residues. V lost 2 bases and J 3 bases, leaving 11 bases between the germline ends. For the CDR3, the DNA is TGCGCCAGCAGCTTCACCCAGGGCGACACTGAAGCTTTCTTT. It encodes CASSFTQGDTEAFF.

The chain couples TRBV15 to TRBJ1-1, with 9 bases matching TRBD1. The V segment lost 1 base and the J segment 4 bases; nucleotides outside the gene matches: 10. The CDR3 has 17 amino acids. Germline V lookup: CDR1 LNHNV, CDR2 YYDKDF (reference sequence). CDR3 bases: TGTGCCACCAGCAGAGGATCAGGACAGGGGCGGTCCACTGAAGCTTTCTTT. It is translated as CATSRGSGQGRSTEAFF.

Regarding this clone: Within the sample, other DNA sequences also encode this same CDR3. The chain combines TRBV5-1 with TRBJ2-1; 12 nucleotides match TRBD2. V shed 5 bases and J 4 bases; nucleotides not matched to a gene: 4. There are 15 residues in the CDR3. The germline V gene has CDR1 SGHRS and CDR2 YFSETQ. The CDR3 DNA follows: TGCGCCAGCAGTCGGACTAGCGGGACATACAATGAGCAGTTCTTC. Its translation is CASSRTSGTYNEQFF.

This clone was counted between two and nine times. This chain joins TRBV28 and TRBJ1-2; D perhaps matches TRBD1 (6 bases). V lost 5 bases and J lost 4, with 11 bases in between. Germline V lookup: CDR1 MDHEN, CDR2 SYDVKM. The CDR3 length is 13 residues. In DNA form, the CDR3 reads TGTGCCAGCAGTCCGAGGGGGGGCTATGGCTACACCTTC. Translating gives CASSPRGGYGYTF.

The gene calls are TRBV27 and TRBJ2-3, with D possibly being TRBD2 (5 bases). The CDR3 sequence is 11 residues long. V lost 10 bases to trimming and J lost 5 bases, with 10 bases between them. The V gene's germline CDR1 is MNHEY and CDR2 SMNVEV (reference sequence). The CDR3 loop reads CAIGSGDTQYF. Here the CDR3 DNA reads TGTGCCATAGGGAGCGGAGATACGCAGTATTTT.

The chain joins TRBV19 to TRBJ1-5; D gene uncertain. Germline CDR1 reads LNHDA; CDR2 reads SQIVND (reference sequence). The V gene lost 0 bases and the J gene lost 4 bases, with 19 bases spanning the gap. CDR3 size: 18 residues. CDR3 residues: CASSIDGVFFSLNQPQHF. The CDR3 DNA reads TGTGCCAGTAGTATAGATGGAGTCTTTTTTAGCCTAAATCAGCCCCAGCATTTT. Using reference TRBV19 and TRBJ1-5 for the parts outside the CDR3, the full variable domain is DGGITQSPKYLFRKEGQNVTLSCEQNLNHDAMYWYRQDPGQGLRLIYYSQIVNDFQKGDIAEGYSVSREKKESFPLTVTSAQKNPTAFYLCASSIDGVFFSLNQPQHFGDGTRLSIL.

The gene calls are TRBV28 and TRBJ2-1; TRBD2 matches at 12 bases. With V trimmed by 6 bases and J by 1 base, 4 bases remained unmatched. This CDR3 region has 16 residues. Germline CDR1 and CDR2: MDHEN and SYDVKM. The chain's CDR3 is CASSRTSGVSYNEQFF. CDR3 sequence (DNA): TGTGCCAGCAGCCGGACTAGCGGGGTGTCCTACAATGAGCAGTTCTTC. Using reference TRBV28 and TRBJ2-1 for the parts outside the CDR3, the full variable domain is DVKVTQSSRYLVKRTGEKVFLECVQDMDHENMFWYRQDPGLGLRLIYFSYDVKMKEKGDIPEGYSVSREKKERFSLILESASTNQTSMYLCASSRTSGVSYNEQFFGPGTRLTVL.

This chain connects TRBV19 to TRBJ2-7; D possibly corresponds to TRBD1 (5 bases). V dropped 6 bases and J dropped 1 base, with 10 bases sitting between them. The CDR3 length is 13 residues. From germline, CDR1 is LNHDA and CDR2 SQIVND (reference sequence). Here the CDR3 DNA reads TGTGCCAGTAGCTGGACACCTTCCTACGAGCAGTACTTC. The encoded protein is CASSWTPSYEQYF.

The chain links TRBV28 to TRBJ2-7; 8 nucleotides match TRBD1. Germline CDR1 reads MDHEN; CDR2 reads SYDVKM. Trimming removed 6 bases from V and 3 bases from J; junction bases left unmatched: 4. The CDR3 has 13 residues. The CDR3 protein is CASRSGQDYEQYF. CDR3 nucleotides: TGTGCCAGCAGATCGGGACAGGACTACGAGCAGTACTTC.

The table lists this clone with a few counts. This chain joins TRBV2 and TRBJ2-7; tentative D call: TRBD2 (5 bases). CDR1 SNHLY and CDR2 FYNNEI come from the germline V gene. Trimming removed 8 bases from V and 5 bases from J, with 19 bases in between. CDR3 size: 14 residues. In DNA form, the CDR3 reads TGTGCCAGCTCCGACGAGCGCCGGGGTAACGAGCAGTACTTC. This gives the protein CASSDERRGNEQYF.